These T cell receptor beta chains were read from a single sample in a study of identical twins. TCRdb recomputed calls from the 5' RACE reads with MiXCR, one row per CDR3 protein. The table has more than 400,000 distinct CDR3 sequences, roughly 15% seen once; the top ten hold 0.44%. These data were likewise used in another study, on yellow fever vaccine responses in identical twins.

The sequencing sample was made of CD4+ T cells sorted from blood. The receptors here all came from a woman aged 18-30 years in good health. The CDR3 runs from the conserved cysteine through the conserved F or W. A D gene is named only where the DNA matches it firmly. A clone size is listed for some rows: how often the clone was seen (once, few, many), or a class if it is expanded.

TRBV29-1,14,TRBJ2-1,TRBD2,few,TGCAGCGTTGGCGTCCTAGCGGGGGTGCTTGAGCAGTTCTTC,CSVGVLAGVLEQFF
TRBV29-1,14,TRBJ2-1,TRBD1,few,TGCAGCGTCAACAGGGGGCAGTCCTACAATGAGCAGTTCTTC,CSVNRGQSYNEQFF
TRBV5-1,16,TRBJ2-1,-,few,TGCGCCAGCAGCCCCCGACGGGATAGCTCCTACAATGAGCAGTTCTTC,CASSPRRDSSYNEQFF
TRBV14,14,TRBJ2-3,TRBD2,few,TGTGCCAGCAGCCCTCAGCGGGAGTACGGTACGCAGTATTTT,CASSPQREYGTQYF
TRBV29-1,13,TRBJ2-7,TRBD2,few,TGCAGCGTTGGGGGGACTAGCCGCTACGAGCAGTACTTC,CSVGGTSRYEQYF
TRBV7-6,15,TRBJ2-7,-,-,TGTGCCAGCAGCTTAGCTGGGGCAGGGGCCTACGAGCAGTACTTC,CASSLAGAGAYEQYF
TRBV7-2,16,TRBJ2-2,TRBD2,few,TGTGCCAGCAGCTCGACTAGCGGGGAGAACACCGGGGAGCTGTTTTTT,CASSSTSGENTGELFF
TRBV5-1,14,TRBJ2-2,-,few,TGCGCCAGCAGCTTGGATGGGGCGGCCGGGGAGCTGTTTTTT,CASSLDGAAGELFF
TRBV5-1,18,TRBJ1-5,TRBD1,-,TGCGCCAGCAGCTTGGGGCCCGGGACAGGGGGTATCAATCAGCCCCAGCATTTT,CASSLGPGTGGINQPQHF
TRBV3-1,15,TRBJ2-7,TRBD2,few,TGTGCCAGCAGCCAAGATACGGCTAGCGGGAGTAAGCAGTACTTC,CASSQDTASGSKQYF
TRBV10-3,16,TRBJ2-5,TRBD1,few,TGTGCCATCAGTGACCAAAACCGGGACAGGTCAGAGACCCAGTACTTC,CAISDQNRDRSETQYF
TRBV24-1,15,TRBJ2-2,TRBD1,-,TGTGCCACCAGTGATTGGATCCAGGGGGCCGGGGAGCTGTTTTTT,CATSDWIQGAGELFF
TRBV20-1,13,TRBJ2-3,-,few,TGCAGTGCTAGAGAGGGGGGCGGCGATACGCAGTATTTT,CSAREGGGDTQYF
TRBV2,13,TRBJ2-1,-,-,TGTGCCAGCAGCTCAGGACTATTCAATGAGCAGTTCTTC,CASSSGLFNEQFF
TRBV29-1,11,TRBJ2-1,-,-,TGCAGCGTTGGCCCCGGGTATGAGCAGTTCTTC,CSVGPGYEQFF
TRBV27,17,TRBJ2-3,TRBD2,few,TGTGCCAGCAGTGCCCCCGTACTAGCGGGAGGAACAGATACGCAGTATTTT,CASSAPVLAGGTDTQYF
TRBV7-9,15,TRBJ1-2,-,-,TGTGCCAGCAGCTTCCAGGGCCTTACTAACTATGGCTACACCTTC,CASSFQGLTNYGYTF
TRBV20-1,12,TRBJ1-1,-,-,TGCAGTGCTAGGTACCAGAACACTGAAGCTTTCTTT,CSARYQNTEAFF
TRBV7-8,17,TRBJ2-2,TRBD2,-,TGTGCCAGCAGCTTGAGAAATAGCGGGAGGGCCACCGGGGAGCTGTTTTTT,CASSLRNSGRATGELFF
TRBV3-1,12,TRBJ1-1,-,many,TGTGCCAGCAGGGGCCCAGTAGCTCGAGCTTTCTTT,CASRGPVARAFF
TRBV5-1,15,TRBJ2-7,-,many,TGCGCCAGCAGCTTGGCCGAGGGAGCCGCATACGAGCAGTACTTC,CASSLAEGAAYEQYF
TRBV20-1,14,TRBJ2-7,TRBD2,few,TGCAGTGCTATCTCCGGGACTAGGGTCGGCGAGCAGTACTTC,CSAISGTRVGEQYF
TRBV6-1,14,TRBJ1-3,-,-,TGTGCCAGCAGTGCAGAATTCGTCGGAAACACCATATATTTT,CASSAEFVGNTIYF
TRBV29-1,15,TRBJ2-1,-,-,TGCAGCGTTGATGTCGGAAATCCTACCTACAATGAGCAGTTCTTC,CSVDVGNPTYNEQFF
TRBV24-1,15,TRBJ2-1,-,few,TGTGCCACCAGTGATTCCAGGACAGCCAACAATGAGCAGTTCTTC,CATSDSRTANNEQFF
TRBV6-1,16,TRBJ2-1,TRBD2,-,TGTGCCAGCAGGGCCAGGACTAGCGGGAGGGCCGATGAGCAGTTCTTC,CASRARTSGRADEQFF
TRBV3-1,17,TRBJ2-6,TRBD2,-,TGTGCCAGCAGCCAAGATCCAGCGGGACCTGGGGCCAGCGTCCTGACTTTC,CASSQDPAGPGASVLTF
TRBV27,14,TRBJ1-5,-,-,TGTGCCAGCAGTTCAACAGGTATCGGGCAGCCCCAGCATTTT,CASSSTGIGQPQHF
TRBV28,15,TRBJ2-1,-,many,TGTGCCAGCAGTCCCAGAGTTAGCTCCTACAATGAGCAGTTCTTC,CASSPRVSSYNEQFF
TRBV5-1,14,TRBJ2-7,TRBD1,-,TGCGCCAGCACGTCCGGGACAGGGAGTTACGAGCAGTACTTC,CASTSGTGSYEQYF
TRBV3-1,13,TRBJ2-1,TRBD2,-,TGTGCCAGCAGCCAAACACTAGCGGGCGGGCAGTTCTTC,CASSQTLAGGQFF
TRBV15,14,TRBJ1-1,-,few,TGTGCCACCAGCAGAGCGGAGAGAAACACTGAAGCTTTCTTT,CATSRAERNTEAFF
TRBV7-9,13,TRBJ2-3,-,many,TGTGCCAGCAGCGTGTCGTCCGTTAATACGCAGTATTTT,CASSVSSVNTQYF
TRBV12-3/TRBV12-4,15,TRBJ2-6,-,-,TGTGCCAGCAGCCGATCTTACTCTGGGGCCAACGTCCTGACTTTC,CASSRSYSGANVLTF
TRBV5-1,13,TRBJ2-7,-,many,TGCGCCAGCAGCGGGTTAGTTCCCTACGAGCAGTACTTC,CASSGLVPYEQYF
TRBV18,17,TRBJ2-2,-,-,TGTGCCAGCTCACCACGTTTCGGGGGGCCAGACACCGGGGAGCTGTTTTTT,CASSPRFGGPDTGELFF
TRBV6-5,18,TRBJ2-6,-,-,TGTGCCAGCAGTTCCCTGTCCCATTTAGGGTCTGGGGCCAACGTCCTGACTTTC,CASSSLSHLGSGANVLTF
TRBV20-1,13,TRBJ2-1,-,many,TGCAGTGCTCCCCCTGGCGGGGGCGATGAGCAGTTCTTC,CSAPPGGGDEQFF
TRBV20-1,15,TRBJ2-7,TRBD2,-,TGCAGTGCCCGGGGGACTAGCGGGAGACCGTACGAGCAGTACTTC,CSARGTSGRPYEQYF
TRBV28,16,TRBJ2-5,-,few,TGTGCCAGCAGAGCACGGGGTCGGACTACCACCGGGACCCAGTACTTC,CASRARGRTTTGTQYF
TRBV6-4,17,TRBJ1-1,-,few,TGTGCCAGCAGTGACTCGATATTTTCCGGCGAAGGGACTGAAGCTTTCTTT,CASSDSIFSGEGTEAFF
TRBV7-8,15,TRBJ1-4,-,few,TGTGCCAGCAGCTTAGTCGGCGCAACTAATGAAAAACTGTTTTTT,CASSLVGATNEKLFF
TRBV20-1,12,TRBJ1-2,-,few,TGCAGTGCCCAGACTAGTGAGCTTGGCTACACCTTC,CSAQTSELGYTF
TRBV5-1,15,TRBJ2-5,-,-,TGCGCCAGCAGCTTGGCCCCTACTAGGCAGGAGACCCAGTACTTC,CASSLAPTRQETQYF
TRBV19,17,TRBJ2-5,-,few,TGTGCCAGTAGTCCAACCCGGCAACCTAGCGCCCAAGAGACCCAGTACTTC,CASSPTRQPSAQETQYF
TRBV2,13,TRBJ2-5,TRBD2,few,TGTGCCAGTGGGGTAGCGGGAGTGGAGACCCAGTACTTC,CASGVAGVETQYF
TRBV5-1,15,TRBJ1-1,TRBD1,few,TGCGCCAGCAGCGGATCAGGGGGAGCGAACACTGAAGCTTTCTTT,CASSGSGGANTEAFF
TRBV12-3/TRBV12-4,14,TRBJ2-7,-,many,TGTGCCAGCAGTTTATCGGGCACCGCCTACGAGCAGTACTTC,CASSLSGTAYEQYF
TRBV29-1,15,TRBJ2-5,-,-,TGCAGCGTTGTAAGGGTTAGTGTAGCGGCAGAGACCCAGTACTTC,CSVVRVSVAAETQYF
TRBV29-1,12,TRBJ2-7,-,-,TGCAGCGTTGAGGGACCCAACTACGAGCAGTACTTC,CSVEGPNYEQYF
TRBV7-9,15,TRBJ2-1,TRBD2,-,TGTGCCAGCAGCTCTAGCGGGGCCTCCTACAATGAGCAGTTCTTC,CASSSSGASYNEQFF
TRBV7-2,15,TRBJ2-7,-,-,TGTGCCAGCAGCCTCATAGCTAGCGAGAGTTACGAGCAGTACTTC,CASSLIASESYEQYF
TRBV11-2,13,TRBJ2-5,-,few,TGTGCCAGCAGCCCGGACAGACAAGAGACCCAGTACTTC,CASSPDRQETQYF
TRBV12-3/TRBV12-4,14,TRBJ2-1,-,many,TGTGCCAGCAGCTCCCGGTTAGCGCTCAATGAGCAGTTCTTC,CASSSRLALNEQFF
TRBV7-6,13,TRBJ2-3,-,-,TGTGCCAGCAGCCCTGCAGACCTCCTGCTGGAGTATTTT,CASSPADLLLEYF